What follows is one TCR beta chain and its context. This record comes from a study of CD8 T cells in Susac syndrome. Trimming left V 3 bases short and J 0 bases short, with 14 bases between. The CDR3 loop spans 17 amino acids. Random hexamers were used to reverse transcribe the RNA input (roughly 0.5 to 1 ug). Across 54 Vbeta and 13 Jbeta, TCR beta CDR3 was amplified with immunoSEQ multiplex PCR. Using its own MiXCR run on the immunoSEQ multiplex PCR reads, TCRdb lists one record per CDR3 protein. Of about 150,000 distinct CDR3 sequences detected, around 96% appear once; the ten largest clones hold roughly 0.19%.

This sequence was found in a human donor with multiple sclerosis. The sample consisted of CD8+ T cells from PBMCs. V and J are TRBV12-3 or TRBV12-4 and TRBJ2-2; no definite D call. The CDR3 reads CASSFITRHSNTGELFF. The CDR3 bases are TGTGCCAGCAGTTTTATTACGCGGCACTCGAACACCGGGGAGCTGTTTTTT.